This TCR beta chain was captured in a study of shared T cell receptors in the human thymus. Unmatched junction bases numbered 20, after V lost 4 bases and J lost 5 bases. Germline values: CDR1 SGHKS, CDR2 YYEKEE (reference sequence). The CDR3 extends over 18 amino acids. Clones were read by immunoSEQ multiplex PCR, and TCRdb kept only the in-frame ones, dropping some. The repertoire holds hundreds of thousands of clones, approximately 83% seen once, with 0.008% to 0.011% in the top ten. Separately, the same data were catalogued under a study of human thymus T cells. That study reports: Thymic and blood repertoires showed apparently biased V and J gene usage.

This TCR derives from a girl younger than two with a congenital heart defect. The chain joins TRBV5-5 to TRBJ1-2, with 7 bases identical to TRBD1. The specimen sequenced was thymocytes. CDR3 sequence reads: CASSLNRGPWALKYGYTF. The CDR3 nucleotides read TGTGCCAGCAGCCTAAACAGGGGCCCTTGGGCCCTTAAATATGGCTACACCTTC.